This T cell receptor beta chain was sequenced for a study of blood T cell repertoires in COVID-19. From germline, CDR1 is LNHDA and CDR2 SQIVND (reference sequence). The CDR3 length is 16 residues. V lost 8 bases to trimming and J lost 10 bases; unmatched junction nucleotides: 22. The table came from immunoSEQ multiplex PCR; TCRdb's copy has only in-frame clones and leaves some out. The repertoire includes under 350,000 clones, 65% to 90% of them detected once, and approximately 4% sits in the top ten. In assigning cohorts, the study relied on participant-reported clinical history. The sample consisted of PBMCs or T cells enriched from blood (not recorded which). The clonotype comes from a woman in her thirties or forties with acute COVID-19. The rearrangement joins TRBV19 to TRBJ1-2; TRBD1 matches 7 bases. The CDR3 DNA reads TGTGCCAGTCCAATTCGTCCGGGACAGTTATTTCGCGACTACACCTTC. As protein: CASPIRPGQLFRDYTF. The whole variable domain, filled in from reference TRBV19 and TRBJ1-2, reads DGGITQSPKYLFRKEGQNVTLSCEQNLNHDAMYWYRQDPGQGLRLIYYSQIVNDFQKGDIAEGYSVSREKKESFPLTVTSAQKNPTAFYLCASPIRPGQLFRDYTFGSGTRLTVV.